The 5 T cell receptor beta chains presented below share a single source sample, sequenced in a study of tumor and adjacent non-tumor tissue in lung cancer. No cell sorting was done before RNA was extracted from the tissue. A modified ARM-PCR protocol with three rounds of nested PCR amplified TCRbeta. TCRdb re-called the multiplex PCR reads with MiXCR, one entry per CDR3 protein. The sample shows 100,000 to 150,000 distinct CDR3 sequences, roughly 64% of them seen only once. Input material: lung tumor tissue. All receptors derive from a man younger than 40 with non-small cell lung cancer.

Concerning this clonotype itself: One end of the junction fails to match germline, which may point to a read error. The rearrangement uses TRBV6-4 and TRBJ2-3; TRBD2 matches at 10 bases. The CDR3 consists of 15 residues. CDR1 MRHNA and CDR2 SNTAGT come from the germline V gene. For the CDR3, the DNA is TGTGCCAGCAGTCCCCTAGCGGGAGAAAGGGATACGCAGTTTTTT. Protein: CASSPLAGERDTQFF.

On this clonotype: In this CDR3 the conserved last residue, phenylalanine or tryptophan, is missing, so a read error is likely. V is TRBV7-2 and J is TRBJ1-2; D is perhaps TRBD1 (5 bases). Germline V CDR1 and CDR2: SGHTA, FQGNSA. The CDR3 totals 17 residues. The CDR3 DNA follows: TGTGCCAACAGCTTCCGGGGACCGGGGCTGGTTGACGATGGCTACACCTCC. It encodes CANSFRGPGLVDDGYTS.

This clonotype was observed at least ten times. J is TRBJ2-7 and V is TRBV4-1, with TRBD2 identical over 12 bases. Trimming took 4 bases from V and 4 from J; bases not matched to a gene: 5. Germline CDR1 is MGHRA and CDR2 is YSYEKL. The CDR3 runs to 15 residues. CDR3 sequence: CASSPTTSGSYEQYF. The CDR3 DNA sequence: TGCGCCAGCAGCCCCACGACTAGCGGGAGTTACGAGCAGTACTTC.

This clonotype showed up just once. This sequence may be a read error, since a much larger clone differs from it by one base. This rearrangement joins TRBV12-3 or TRBV12-4 to TRBJ2-7; 7 bases are shared with TRBD1. CDR3 length: 14 residues. The CDR3 coding sequence is TGTACCAGCAGTTTTCAGGGGGACACCTACGAGCAGTACTTC. Encoded protein: CTSSFQGDTYEQYF.

As for this clonotype: Given a much more abundant clone one base away, this may be a read error. CDR3 loop: CASSQGTGIQSQHF. CDR3 in DNA: TGTGCCAGCAGCCAAGGGACAGGGATTCAGTCCCAGCATTTT. This rearrangement joins TRBV4-2 to TRBJ1-5; 8 positions agree with TRBD1. The length of the CDR3 is 14 residues. Germline lookup yields CDR1 LGHNA and CDR2 YNFKEQ.